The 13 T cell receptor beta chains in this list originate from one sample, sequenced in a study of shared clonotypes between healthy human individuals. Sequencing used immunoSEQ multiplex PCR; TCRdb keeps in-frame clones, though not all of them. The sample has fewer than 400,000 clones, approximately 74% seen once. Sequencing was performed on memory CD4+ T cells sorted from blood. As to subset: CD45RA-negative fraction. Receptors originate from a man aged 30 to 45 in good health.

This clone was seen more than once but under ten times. The CDR3 DNA reads as TGTGCCAGCAGCCCCGATCTCAACACCATATATTTT. It yields the protein CASSPDLNTIYF. This chain connects TRBV4-2 to TRBJ1-3; D gene ambiguous. From germline, CDR1 is LGHNA and CDR2 YNFKEQ. V dropped 4 bases and J dropped 7 bases, with 8 bases sitting between them. The CDR3 totals 12 residues.

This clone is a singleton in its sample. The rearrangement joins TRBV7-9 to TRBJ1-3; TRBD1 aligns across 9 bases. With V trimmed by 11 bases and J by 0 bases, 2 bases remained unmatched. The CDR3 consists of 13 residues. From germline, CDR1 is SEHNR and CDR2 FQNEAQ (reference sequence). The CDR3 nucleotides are TGTGCCTACAGGGGGCTCTCTGGAAACACCATATATTTT. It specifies CAYRGLSGNTIYF.

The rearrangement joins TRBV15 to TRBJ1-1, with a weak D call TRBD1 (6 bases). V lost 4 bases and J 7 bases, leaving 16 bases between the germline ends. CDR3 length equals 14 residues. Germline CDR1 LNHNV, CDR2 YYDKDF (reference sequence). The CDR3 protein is CATSTRGPRLEAFF. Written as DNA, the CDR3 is TGTGCCACCAGCACCCGGGGGCCCCGCCTTGAAGCTTTCTTT.

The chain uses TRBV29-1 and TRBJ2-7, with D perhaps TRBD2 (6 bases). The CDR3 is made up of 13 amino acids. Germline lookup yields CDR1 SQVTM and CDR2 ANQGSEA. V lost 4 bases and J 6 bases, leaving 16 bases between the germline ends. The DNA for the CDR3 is TGCAGCGTTGGAGGAGGGGAGCCCCCCGAGCAGTACTTC. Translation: CSVGGGEPPEQYF.

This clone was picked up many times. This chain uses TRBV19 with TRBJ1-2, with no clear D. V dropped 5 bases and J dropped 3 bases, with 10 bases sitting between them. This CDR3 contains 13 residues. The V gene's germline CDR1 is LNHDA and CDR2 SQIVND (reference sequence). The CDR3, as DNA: TGTGCCAGTAGTCGGGAAAAGGACTATGGCTACACCTTC. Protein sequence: CASSREKDYGYTF.

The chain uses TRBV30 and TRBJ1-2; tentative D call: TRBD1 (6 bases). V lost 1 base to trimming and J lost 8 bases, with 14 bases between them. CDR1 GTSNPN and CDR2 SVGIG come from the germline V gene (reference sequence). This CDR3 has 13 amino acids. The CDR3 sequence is CAWSASGAWGYTF. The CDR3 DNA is TGTGCCTGGAGTGCATCAGGGGCTTGGGGCTACACCTTC. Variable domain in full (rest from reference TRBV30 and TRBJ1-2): SQTIHQWPATLVQPVGSPLSLECTVEGTSNPNLYWYRQAAGRGLQLLFYSVGIGQISSEVPQNLSASRPQDRQFILSSKKLLLSDSGFYLCAWSASGAWGYTFGSGTRLTVV.

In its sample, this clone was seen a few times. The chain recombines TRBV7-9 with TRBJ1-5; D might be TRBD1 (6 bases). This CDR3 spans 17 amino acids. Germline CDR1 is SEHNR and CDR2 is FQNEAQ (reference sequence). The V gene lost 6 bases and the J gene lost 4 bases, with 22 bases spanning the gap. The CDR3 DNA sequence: TGTGCCAGCAGTCGAACTGGGGCAGGGGTCAATAATCAGCCCCAGCATTTT. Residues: CASSRTGAGVNNQPQHF. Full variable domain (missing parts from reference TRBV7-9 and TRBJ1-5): DTGVSQNPRHKITKRGQNVTFRCDPISEHNRLYWYRQTLGQGPEFLTYFQNEAQLEKSRLLSDRFSAERPKGSFSTLEIQRTEQGDSAMYLCASSRTGAGVNNQPQHFGDGTRLSIL.

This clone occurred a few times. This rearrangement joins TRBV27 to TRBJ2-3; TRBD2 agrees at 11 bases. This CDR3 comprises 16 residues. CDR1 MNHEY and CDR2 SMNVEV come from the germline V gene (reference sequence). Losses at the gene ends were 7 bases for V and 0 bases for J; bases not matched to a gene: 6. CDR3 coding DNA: TGTGCCAGCAAACCATTAGCGGGAGGGAGCACAGATACGCAGTATTTT. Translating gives CASKPLAGGSTDTQYF.

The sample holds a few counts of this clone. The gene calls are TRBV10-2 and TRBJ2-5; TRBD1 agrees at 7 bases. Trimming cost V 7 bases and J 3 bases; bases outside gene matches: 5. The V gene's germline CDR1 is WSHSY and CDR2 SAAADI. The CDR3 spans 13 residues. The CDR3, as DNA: TGCGCCAGCAACTCACAGGGGAAAGAGACCCAGTACTTC. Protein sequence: CASNSQGKETQYF.

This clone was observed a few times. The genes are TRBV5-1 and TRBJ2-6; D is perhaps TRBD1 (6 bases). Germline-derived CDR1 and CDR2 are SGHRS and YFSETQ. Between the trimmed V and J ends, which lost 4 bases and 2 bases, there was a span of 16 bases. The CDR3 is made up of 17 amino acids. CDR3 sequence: CASSLYEQGTGANVLTF. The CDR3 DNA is TGCGCCAGCAGCCTGTACGAACAGGGAACTGGGGCCAACGTCCTGACTTTC. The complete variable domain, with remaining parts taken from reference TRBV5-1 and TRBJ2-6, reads KAGVTQTPRYLIKTRGQQVTLSCSPISGHRSVSWYQQTPGQGLQFLFEYFSETQRNKGNFPGRFSGRQFSNSRSEMNVSTLELGDSALYLCASSLYEQGTGANVLTFGAGSRLTVL.

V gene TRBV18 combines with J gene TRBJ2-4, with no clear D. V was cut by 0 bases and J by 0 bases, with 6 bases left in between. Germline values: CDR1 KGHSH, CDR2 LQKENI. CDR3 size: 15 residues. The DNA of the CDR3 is TGTGCCAGCTCACCACCGGCGTTAGCCAAAAACATTCAGTACTTC. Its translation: CASSPPALAKNIQYF. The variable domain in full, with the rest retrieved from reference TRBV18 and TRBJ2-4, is NAGVMQNPRHLVRRRGQEARLRCSPMKGHSHVYWYRQLPEEGLKFMVYLQKENIIDESGMPKERFSAEFPKEGPSILRIQQVVRGDSAAYFCASSPPALAKNIQYFGAGTRLSVL.

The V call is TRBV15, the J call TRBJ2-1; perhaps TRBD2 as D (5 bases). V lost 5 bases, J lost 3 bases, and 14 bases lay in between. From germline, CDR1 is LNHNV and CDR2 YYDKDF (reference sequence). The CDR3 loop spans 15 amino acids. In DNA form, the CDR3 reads TGTGCCACCAGCGACCCGCGGGCGTACTACAATGAGCAGTTCTTC. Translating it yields CATSDPRAYYNEQFF.

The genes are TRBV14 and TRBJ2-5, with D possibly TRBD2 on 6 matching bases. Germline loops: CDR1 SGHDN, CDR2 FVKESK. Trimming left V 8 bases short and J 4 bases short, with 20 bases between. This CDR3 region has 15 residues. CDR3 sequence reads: CASQIAGGRRETQYF. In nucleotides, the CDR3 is TGTGCCAGCCAAATCGCTGGGGGGAGGCGAGAGACCCAGTACTTC.